The clone carrying this T cell receptor beta chain was found many times. Antigen: not known. Unique molecular identifiers were affixed to discrete cDNA molecules within the library. From the RACE reads, TCRdb called clonotypes with MiXCR, one entry per CDR3 protein. The sample shows under 90,000 distinct CDR3 sequences, roughly 8.6% of them seen only once. The sample originates from a study of human T cells and chemical hapten exposure. Turning to the study itself: Yields of TCR per sample differed, chiefly owing to small differences in pooled library volume. The study's findings and limits: TCRs whose frequency exceeded 1 in 1000 remained the same following DPC sensitization.

The time point is: healthy volunteer bleed at 6 weeks. The starting material, unfractionated whole blood, was used for total RNA extraction. The CDR3 is 17 residues long. Trimming cost V 5 bases and J 3 bases; bases outside gene matches: 10. Per germline, CDR1 PRHDT and CDR2 FYEKMQ (reference sequence). The specimen was whole blood. This clonotype was sampled from a male donor in good health. Some clones in this sample may be carry-over from other donors' samples. The chain joins TRBV13 to TRBJ2-2; 9 bases map to TRBD2. The CDR3 is CASSTALRGGHTGELFF. DNA for the CDR3: TGTGCCAGCAGCACCGCCCTGCGGGGGGGACACACCGGGGAGCTGTTTTTT.